The 9 T cell receptor gamma chains below were found in one sample sequenced in a study of Vδ1+ human thymocytes. Extracted RNA was reverse transcribed into cDNA. The CDR3 regions were amplified by multiplex PCR from V-gene primers to a constant-region primer. TCRdb re-called the multiplex PCR reads through CATT. Of several thousand gamma-chain clones listed, 40% to 50% are singletons. Whole-study results and caveats: Highly polyclonal TRG and TRD repertoires with Gaussian CDR3 length distributions appeared in thymus.

No cognate antigen is known for these TCRs. Sequenced sample: Vdelta1+ gamma-delta thymocytes from the thymus. Subset denoted: FACS-sorted CD3+ TCRalphabeta- TCRVdelta1+ TCRVdelta2- thymocytes. These receptors all stem from a boy under two years old who had congenital heart surgery.

This clone was counted between two and nine times. The V call is TRGV4, the J call TRGJ1 or TRGJ2. Germline V gene sequence: CDR1 EGSTGY, CDR2 YDSYTSSV. This CDR3 spans 12 amino acids. The J segment lost 7 bases and the V segment lost 2 bases, leaving 5 bases of the junction unmatched. The CDR3 region is CATWDEEYKKLF. CDR3 DNA: TGTGCCACCTGGGATGAGGAATATAAGAAACTCTTT.

Comments on this clone: Distinct nucleotide sequences in the sample also encode this CDR3. This chain links TRGV4 with TRGJ1 or TRGJ2. Here the J gene came from matching the DNA to germline, since TCRdb omits it. Germline V gene data show CDR1 as EGSTGY and CDR2 as YDSYTSSV. The CDR3 contains 12 residues. J lost 7 bases, V lost 0 bases, and 3 bases had no gene match. CDR3 coding DNA: TGTGCCACCTGGGATGGGCGGTATAAGAAACTCTTT. Its translation: CATWDGRYKKLF.

Remarks on this clone: The sample contains more than one DNA sequence encoding this CDR3. The rearrangement links TRGV4 to TRGJP2. TCRdb does not report a J gene; here it was assigned by matching the DNA to germline references. V shed 1 base, J shed 8 bases, and the junction held 1 base outside the gene matches. Germline V gene data show CDR1 as EGSTGY and CDR2 as YDSYTSSV. The CDR3 is made up of 12 amino acids. CDR3: CATWDGDWIKTF. DNA for the CDR3: TGTGCCACCTGGGATGGCGATTGGATCAAGACGTTT.

This chain links TRGV4 with TRGJP2. The J gene comes from matching the DNA to germline here; TCRdb lacks it. After removal of 1 base from V and 1 base from J, the junction contained 3 bases not matched to a gene. The CDR3 has 15 amino acids. Germline assignment: CDR1 EGSTGY and CDR2 YDSYTSSV. Here the CDR3 reads CATWDGTSSDWIKTF. In DNA, the CDR3 is TGTGCCACCTGGGATGGCACTAGTAGTGATTGGATCAAGACGTTT.

The J gene is TRGJ1 or TRGJ2, the V gene TRGV4. No J gene was available from TCRdb, and it was assigned here by a germline match of the DNA. This CDR3 is 15 amino acids long. V dropped 0 bases and J dropped 0; count of bases not matched to a gene: 5. Germline CDR1 is EGSTGY and CDR2 is YDSYTSSV. CDR3 sequence: CATWDGPLNYYKKLF. The CDR3 coding sequence is TGTGCCACCTGGGATGGGCCTCTGAATTATTATAAGAAACTCTTT.

In its sample, this clone was seen a few times. This chain uses TRGV4 with TRGJ1 or TRGJ2. This CDR3 comprises 11 residues. Trimming at V came to 2 bases and at J to 10 bases, leaving 5 bases not matched to a gene. In germline, CDR1 is EGSTGY, CDR2 YDSYTSSV. For the CDR3, the DNA is TGTGCCACCTGGGATGCTTGGAAGAAACTCTTT. Its protein product is CATWDAWKKLF.

J is TRGJP2 and V is TRGV5. The J gene, left out of TCRdb, was set here by checking the DNA against germline. The CDR3 totals 18 residues. J gave up 0 bases and V 0 bases, and 10 bases lay outside the gene matches. The germline gives CDR1 VINAFY, CDR2 YDVSNSKD. CDR3 nucleotide sequence: TGTGCCACCTGGGACAGGCCCCTAACTTATAGTAGTGATTGGATCAAGACGTTT. Residues: CATWDRPLTYSSDWIKTF.

Concerning this clone: This may stem from a read error, because a much larger clone lies one nucleotide away. V usage is TRGV3 and J usage is TRGJ1 or TRGJ2. TCRdb leaves out the J gene; it was filled in here by matching the DNA to germline. The V segment lost 0 bases and the J segment 7 bases; nucleotides outside the gene matches: 6. The CDR3 runs 13 residues. The V gene's germline CDR1 is VTNTFY and CDR2 YDVSTARD (reference sequence). The CDR3 region is CATWDRREYKKLF. DNA for the CDR3: TGTGCCACCTGGGACAGGCGGGAATATAAGAAACTCTTT.

This chain links TRGV3 with TRGJ1 or TRGJ2. No J gene is reported in TCRdb; it was inferred here by comparing the DNA with germline. The junction had 13 bases not matched to a gene; V was cut back by 0 bases and J by 5 bases. CDR1 VTNTFY and CDR2 YDVSTARD come from the germline V gene (reference sequence). CDR3 length: 16 residues. In DNA, the CDR3 is TGTGCCACCTGGGACAGGCGGGGTTTTAAACATTATAAGAAACTCTTT. Translating it yields CATWDRRGFKHYKKLF.